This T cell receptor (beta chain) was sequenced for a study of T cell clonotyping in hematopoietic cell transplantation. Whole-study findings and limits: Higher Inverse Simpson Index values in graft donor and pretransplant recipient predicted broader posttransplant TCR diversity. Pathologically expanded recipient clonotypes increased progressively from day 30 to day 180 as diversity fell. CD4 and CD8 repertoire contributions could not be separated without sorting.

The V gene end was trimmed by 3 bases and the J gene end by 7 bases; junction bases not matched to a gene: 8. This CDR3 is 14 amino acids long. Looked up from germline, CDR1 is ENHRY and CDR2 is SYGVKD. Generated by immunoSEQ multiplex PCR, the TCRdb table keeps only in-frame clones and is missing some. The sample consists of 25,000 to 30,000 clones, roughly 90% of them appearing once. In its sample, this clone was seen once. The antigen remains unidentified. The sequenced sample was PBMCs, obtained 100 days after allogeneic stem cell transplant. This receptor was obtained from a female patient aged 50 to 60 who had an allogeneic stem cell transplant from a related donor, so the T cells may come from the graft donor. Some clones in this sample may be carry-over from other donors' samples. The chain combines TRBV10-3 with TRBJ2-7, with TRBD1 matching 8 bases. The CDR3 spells CAISDTGGPGEQYF. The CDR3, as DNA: TGTGCCATCAGTGATACAGGGGGTCCGGGAGAGCAGTACTTC.